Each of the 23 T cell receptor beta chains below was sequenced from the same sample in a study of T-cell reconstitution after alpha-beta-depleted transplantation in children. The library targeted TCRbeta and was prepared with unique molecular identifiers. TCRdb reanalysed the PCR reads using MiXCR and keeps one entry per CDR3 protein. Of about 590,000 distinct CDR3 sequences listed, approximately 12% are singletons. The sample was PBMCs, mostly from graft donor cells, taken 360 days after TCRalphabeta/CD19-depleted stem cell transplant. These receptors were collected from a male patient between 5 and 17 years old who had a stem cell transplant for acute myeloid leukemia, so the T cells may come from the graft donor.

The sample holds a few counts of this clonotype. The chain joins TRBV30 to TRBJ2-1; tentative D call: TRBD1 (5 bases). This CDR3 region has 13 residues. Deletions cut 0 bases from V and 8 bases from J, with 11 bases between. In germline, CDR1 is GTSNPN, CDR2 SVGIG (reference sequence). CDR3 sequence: CAWSVSGLHEQFF. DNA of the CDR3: TGTGCCTGGAGTGTATCAGGGCTTCATGAGCAGTTCTTC.

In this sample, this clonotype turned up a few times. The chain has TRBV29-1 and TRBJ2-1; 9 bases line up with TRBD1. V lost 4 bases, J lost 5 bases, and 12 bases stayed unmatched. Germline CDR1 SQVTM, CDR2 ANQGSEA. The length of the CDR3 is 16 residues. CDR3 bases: TGCAGCGTTGGTTCGACCGGGACAGGGACCCACAATGAGCAGTTCTTC. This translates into CSVGSTGTGTHNEQFF.

The CDR3 DNA sequence: TGCAGTGCTACGGGGTTAAGTCAGCCCCAGCATTTT. Translating gives CSATGLSQPQHF. The chain combines TRBV20-1 with TRBJ1-5; D not certain. Germline V gene lookup returns CDR1 DFQATT and CDR2 SNEGSKA (reference sequence). The CDR3 extends over 12 amino acids. V lost 4 bases and J lost 6, with 10 bases in between.

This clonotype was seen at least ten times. In DNA, the CDR3 is TGTGCCAGCAGCTTGGGTAGCGGGACCCCCTTAGGGAATGAGCAGTTCTTC. Protein: CASSLGSGTPLGNEQFF. The chain employs TRBV7-9 and TRBJ2-1; 8 nucleotides agree with TRBD2. The CDR3 consists of 17 residues. CDR1 is SEHNR, CDR2 FQNEAQ, per germline (reference sequence). Trimming at V came to 3 bases and at J to 7 bases, leaving 14 bases not matched to a gene.

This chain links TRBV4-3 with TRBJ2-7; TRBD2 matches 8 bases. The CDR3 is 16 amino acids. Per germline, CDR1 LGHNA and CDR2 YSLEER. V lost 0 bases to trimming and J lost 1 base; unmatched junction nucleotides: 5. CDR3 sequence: CASSQDSGIGSYEQYF. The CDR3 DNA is TGCGCCAGCAGCCAAGATAGCGGGATCGGGTCCTACGAGCAGTACTTC.

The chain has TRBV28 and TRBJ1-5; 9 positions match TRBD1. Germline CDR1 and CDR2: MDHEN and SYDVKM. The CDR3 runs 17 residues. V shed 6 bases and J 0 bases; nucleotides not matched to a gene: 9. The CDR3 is CASRRDRAISSNQPQHF. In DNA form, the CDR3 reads TGTGCCAGCAGGCGGGACAGGGCGATTAGTAGCAATCAGCCCCAGCATTTT.

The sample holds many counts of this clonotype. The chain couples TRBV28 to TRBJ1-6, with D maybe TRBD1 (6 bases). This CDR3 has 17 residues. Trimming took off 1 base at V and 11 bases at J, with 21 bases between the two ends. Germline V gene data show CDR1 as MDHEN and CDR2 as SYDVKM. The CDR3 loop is CASSLLGGTEGKTPLHF. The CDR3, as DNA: TGTGCCAGCAGTTTATTGGGGGGCACCGAGGGAAAGACACCCCTCCACTTT.

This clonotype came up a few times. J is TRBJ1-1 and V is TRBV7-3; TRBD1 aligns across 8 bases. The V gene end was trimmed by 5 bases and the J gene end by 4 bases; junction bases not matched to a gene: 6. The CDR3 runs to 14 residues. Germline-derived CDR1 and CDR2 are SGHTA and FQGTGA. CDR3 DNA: TGTGCCAGCAGCCACGGGACAGGTCTCACTGAAGCTTTCTTT. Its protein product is CASSHGTGLTEAFF.

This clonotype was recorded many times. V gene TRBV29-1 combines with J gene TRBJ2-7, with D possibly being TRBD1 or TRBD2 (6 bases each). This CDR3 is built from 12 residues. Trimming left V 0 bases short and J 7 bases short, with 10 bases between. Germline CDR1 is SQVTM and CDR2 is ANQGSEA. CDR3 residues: CSVEDRGDEQYF. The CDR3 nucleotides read TGCAGCGTTGAAGATAGGGGGGATGAGCAGTACTTC.

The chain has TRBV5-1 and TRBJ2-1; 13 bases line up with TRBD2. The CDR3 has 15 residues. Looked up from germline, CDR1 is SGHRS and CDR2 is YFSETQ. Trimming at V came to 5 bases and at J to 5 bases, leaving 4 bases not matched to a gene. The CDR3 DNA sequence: TGCGCCAGCAGTAGGGGACTAGCGGGAAACAATGAGCAGTTCTTC. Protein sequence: CASSRGLAGNNEQFF.

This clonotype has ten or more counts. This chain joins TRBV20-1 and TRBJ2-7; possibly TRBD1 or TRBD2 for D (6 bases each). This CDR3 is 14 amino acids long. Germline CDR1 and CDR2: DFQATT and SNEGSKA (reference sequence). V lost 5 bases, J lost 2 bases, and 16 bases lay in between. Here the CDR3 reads CSASEGGPPYEQYF. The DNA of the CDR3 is TGCAGTGCTTCTGAGGGGGGCCCACCCTACGAGCAGTACTTC.

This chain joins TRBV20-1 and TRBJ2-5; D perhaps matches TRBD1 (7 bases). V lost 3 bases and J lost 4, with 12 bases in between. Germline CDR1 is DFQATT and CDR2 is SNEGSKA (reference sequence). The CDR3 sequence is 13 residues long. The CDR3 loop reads CSASRGVAETQYF. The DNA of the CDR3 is TGCAGTGCTAGCAGGGGGGTTGCAGAGACCCAGTACTTC.

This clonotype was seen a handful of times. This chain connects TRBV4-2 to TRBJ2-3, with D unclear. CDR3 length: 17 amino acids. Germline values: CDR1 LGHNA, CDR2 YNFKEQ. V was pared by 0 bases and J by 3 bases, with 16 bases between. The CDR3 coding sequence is TGTGCCAGCAGCCAAGACCATCAGCGTGGGCTTACAGATACGCAGTATTTT. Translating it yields CASSQDHQRGLTDTQYF.

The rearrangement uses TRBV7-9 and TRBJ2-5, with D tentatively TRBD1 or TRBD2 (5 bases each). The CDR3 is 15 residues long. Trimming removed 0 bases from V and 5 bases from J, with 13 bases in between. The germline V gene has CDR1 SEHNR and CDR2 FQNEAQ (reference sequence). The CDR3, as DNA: TGTGCCAGCAGCTTAGCGTTGAGGGGCCTGGAGACCCAGTACTTC. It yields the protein CASSLALRGLETQYF.

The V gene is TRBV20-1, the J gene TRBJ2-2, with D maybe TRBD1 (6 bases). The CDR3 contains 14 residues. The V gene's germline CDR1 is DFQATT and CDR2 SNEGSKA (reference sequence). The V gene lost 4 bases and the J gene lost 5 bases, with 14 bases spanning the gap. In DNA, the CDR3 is TGCAGTGCTACAGGGGCGGTCGGTACCGGGGAGCTGTTTTTT. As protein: CSATGAVGTGELFF.

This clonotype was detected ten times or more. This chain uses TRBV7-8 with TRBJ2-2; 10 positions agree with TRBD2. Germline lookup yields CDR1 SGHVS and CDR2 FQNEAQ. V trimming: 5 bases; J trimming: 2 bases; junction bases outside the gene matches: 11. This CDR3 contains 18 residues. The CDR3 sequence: CASSLFNSGRFNTGELFF. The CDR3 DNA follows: TGTGCCAGCAGCCTTTTTAATAGCGGGAGGTTCAACACCGGGGAGCTGTTTTTT.

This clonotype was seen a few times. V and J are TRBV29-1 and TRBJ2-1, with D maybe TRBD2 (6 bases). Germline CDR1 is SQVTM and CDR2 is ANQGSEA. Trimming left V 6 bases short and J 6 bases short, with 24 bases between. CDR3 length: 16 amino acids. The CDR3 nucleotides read TGCAGCGTCAGAACTATAGCGGTCCAGAAGGGCAATGAGCAGTTCTTC. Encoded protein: CSVRTIAVQKGNEQFF.

The CDR3 coding sequence is TGCGCCAGCAGCCGTAAAAAGGGGGGGCGTCTCGACCAAGAGACCCAGTACTTC. Protein sequence: CASSRKKGGRLDQETQYF. The chain has TRBV4-3 and TRBJ2-5; perhaps TRBD2 as D (7 bases). The V and J ends lost 4 bases and 0 bases respectively, with 21 bases between them. The CDR3 length is 18 residues. Germline V gene lookup returns CDR1 LGHNA and CDR2 YSLEER.

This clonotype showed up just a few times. The CDR3 DNA is TGCGCCAGCAGCCAAGAAAGTTTAGCGGGAGGGTTCGCGAACACCGGGGAGCTGTTTTTT. Encoded protein: CASSQESLAGGFANTGELFF. The chain uses TRBV4-3 and TRBJ2-2, with 11 bases identical to TRBD2. CDR3 length equals 20 residues. Germline V gene lookup returns CDR1 LGHNA and CDR2 YSLEER. The junction had 9 bases not matched to a gene; V was cut back by 0 bases and J by 0 bases.

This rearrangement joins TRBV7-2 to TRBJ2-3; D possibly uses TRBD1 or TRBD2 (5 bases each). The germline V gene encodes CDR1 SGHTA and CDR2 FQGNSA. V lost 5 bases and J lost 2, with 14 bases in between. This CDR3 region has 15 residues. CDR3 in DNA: TGTGCCAGCAGCCCAGGGTGGGACCCCACAGATACGCAGTATTTT. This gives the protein CASSPGWDPTDTQYF.

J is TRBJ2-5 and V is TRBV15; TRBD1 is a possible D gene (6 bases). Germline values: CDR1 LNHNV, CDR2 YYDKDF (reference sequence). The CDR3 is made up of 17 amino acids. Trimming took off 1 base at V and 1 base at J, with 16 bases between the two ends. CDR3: CATSRGAWGLTQETQYF. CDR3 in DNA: TGTGCCACCAGCAGAGGGGCCTGGGGGCTCACCCAAGAGACCCAGTACTTC.

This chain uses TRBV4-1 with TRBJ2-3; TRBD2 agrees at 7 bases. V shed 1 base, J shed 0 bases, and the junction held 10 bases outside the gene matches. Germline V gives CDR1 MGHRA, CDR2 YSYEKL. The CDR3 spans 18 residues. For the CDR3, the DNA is TGCGCCAGCAGCCAAGTGGTGCGGGAGTCTTGGAGCACAGATACGCAGTATTTT. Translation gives CASSQVVRESWSTDTQYF.

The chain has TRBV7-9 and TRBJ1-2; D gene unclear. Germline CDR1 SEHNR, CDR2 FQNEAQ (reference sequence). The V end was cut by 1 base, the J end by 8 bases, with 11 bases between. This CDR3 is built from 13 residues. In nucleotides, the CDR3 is TGTGCCAGCAGCTTAGAGGGTCGTCTAGGCTACACCTTC. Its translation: CASSLEGRLGYTF.